This entry is about one T cell receptor beta chain. What it binds is unknown. This record belongs to a study of T-cell reconstitution after alpha-beta-depleted transplantation in children. V dropped 2 bases and J dropped 4 bases, with 14 bases sitting between them. The CDR3 consists of 15 residues. Germline lookup yields CDR1 SGHVS and CDR2 FNYEAQ. The authors prepared the TCRbeta library with unique molecular identifiers. One entry per CDR3 protein, called by TCRdb with MiXCR from the PCR reads. The sample gives fewer than 700,000 distinct CDR3 sequences, 10% to 15% of which show up once; 2.2% is in the top ten. Findings and limits, study-wide: Diversity and T-cell counts at one year after transplant derived mostly from new T cells. The study traced high day-60 TCRbeta diversity in some patients to surviving recipient T cells and thymic progenitors.

This clonotype was sampled from a male patient aged 10 to 17 who had a stem cell transplant for acute myeloid leukemia, so the T cells may come from the graft donor. The material sequenced was PBMCs, mostly from graft donor cells, taken 360 days after TCRalphabeta/CD19-depleted stem cell transplant. This chain connects TRBV7-6 to TRBJ2-5, with D tentatively TRBD1 (5 bases). CDR3: CASSLLDPQGETQYF. As DNA, the CDR3 is TGTGCCAGCAGCTTACTGGATCCCCAGGGAGAGACCCAGTACTTC.